The T cell receptor (beta chain) described here comes from a study of T-cell reconstitution after alpha-beta-depleted transplantation in children. Whole-study results and caveats: Among T cells one year after transplant, newly produced cells accounted for most counts and diversity. There were some patients whose high TCRbeta diversity at day 60 came from surviving recipient T cells and thymic progenitors.

This clonotype was seen more than once but under ten times. Its target is not known. For TCRbeta, the library was prepared with unique molecular identifiers. Via MiXCR, TCRdb re-called the PCR reads, giving one row per CDR3 protein. This table has hundreds of thousands of distinct CDR3 sequences, 6.5% to 10% appearing once. Germline V gene data show CDR1 as SGHTA and CDR2 as FQGNSA. With 1 base clipped from V and 5 bases from J, the junction kept 11 bases outside the gene matches. The CDR3 has 17 residues. The chain has TRBV7-2 and TRBJ1-1, with TRBD1 matching 9 bases. The sequence derives from a male patient aged 10 to 17 who had a stem cell transplant for acute lymphoblastic leukemia, so the T cells may come from the graft donor. Specimen: PBMCs, mostly from graft donor cells, collected 180 days after TCRalphabeta/CD19-depleted stem cell transplant. In DNA form, the CDR3 reads TGTGCCAGCAGCTTAGTGGGGACAGGGCTTGAGGGTACTGAAGCTTTCTTT. It encodes CASSLVGTGLEGTEAFF.